The next 13 T cell receptor beta chains were all read from a single sample in a study of beta chain features in type 1 diabetes. Every bit of the isolated RNA underwent reverse transcription, so sequencing read expressed TCRB transcripts. The protocol was immunoSEQ multiplex PCR, while the TCRdb copy is restricted to in-frame clones and leaves out a portion. The sample lists about 260,000 clones, under 70% seen once, with around 0.057% in the top ten. The sample comprised naive CD4+ T cells from blood. The receptors come from a young man in good health.

V usage is TRBV30 and J usage is TRBJ2-7, with D tentatively TRBD1 (6 bases). Trimming removed 2 bases at V and 2 bases at J, with 13 bases between. This CDR3 has 14 residues. From germline, CDR1 is GTSNPN and CDR2 SVGIG (reference sequence). The CDR3 DNA follows: TGTGCCTGGAGTAACAGGGAGTCAACCTACGAGCAGTACTTC. Its protein product is CAWSNRESTYEQYF.

The V gene is TRBV15, the J gene TRBJ1-5, with 7 bases that match TRBD1. Germline CDR1 and CDR2: LNHNV and YYDKDF (reference sequence). The CDR3 is 18 amino acids. V was pared by 0 bases and J by 7 bases, with 15 bases of the junction left unmatched. The CDR3 sequence is CATSRDLTGTISGQPQHF. The DNA of the CDR3 is TGTGCCACCAGCAGAGATCTGACAGGGACAATTAGCGGACAGCCCCAGCATTTT.

The gene calls are TRBV29-1 and TRBJ2-3; D unclear. CDR1 and CDR2 from the germline V gene are SQVTM and ANQGSEA. The CDR3 sequence is 13 residues long. V was pared by 2 bases and J by 2 bases, with 8 bases between. This CDR3 reads CSVELSSTDTQYF. The DNA of the CDR3 is TGCAGCGTTGAACTATCCTCCACAGATACGCAGTATTTT.

This clone has more than one count but fewer than ten. DNA of the CDR3: TGTGCCACCGAAGGGGCTGGAAACACCATATATTTT. Protein product: CATEGAGNTIYF. This sequence joins TRBV15 and TRBJ1-3, with TRBD1 as a possible D gene (5 bases). CDR1 and CDR2 from the germline V gene are LNHNV and YYDKDF (reference sequence). The CDR3 loop spans 12 amino acids. V was shortened by 8 bases and J by 2 bases, with 7 bases between the two germline ends. Full variable domain (remainder filled in from reference TRBV15 and TRBJ1-3): DAMVIQNPRYQVTQFGKPVTLSCSQTLNHNVMYWYQQKSSQAPKLLFHYYDKDFNNEADTPDNFQSRRPNTSFCFLDIRSPGLGDTAMYLCATEGAGNTIYFGEGSWLTVV.

This chain joins TRBV27 and TRBJ2-1; 9 bases fit TRBD2. The CDR3 totals 16 residues. Germline CDR1 is MNHEY and CDR2 is SMNVEV (reference sequence). The V segment lost 5 bases and the J segment 4 bases; nucleotides outside the gene matches: 9. The CDR3 loop reads CASSPLRTSEYNEQFF. The CDR3 coding sequence is TGTGCCAGCAGTCCCCTGCGGACTAGCGAATACAATGAGCAGTTCTTC.

The chain combines TRBV7-7 with TRBJ2-5; D is possibly TRBD2 (5 bases). Germline-derived CDR1 and CDR2 are SSHAT and FNYEAQ (reference sequence). V lost 0 bases and J lost 5, with 13 bases in between. The CDR3 is 15 amino acids. The CDR3 DNA reads as TGTGCCAGCAGCTTAGCCGCAGGAGGCCAGGAGACCCAGTACTTC. This translates into CASSLAAGGQETQYF.

CDR3 in amino acids: CAHGNSAYEQYF. The CDR3 coding sequence is TGTGCCCACGGTAACTCGGCCTACGAGCAGTACTTC. The chain is built from TRBV30 and TRBJ2-7; D is ambiguous. The CDR3 runs 12 residues. Germline assignment: CDR1 GTSNPN and CDR2 SVGIG (reference sequence). V lost 8 bases, J lost 2 bases, and 13 bases lay in between.

Turning to this clone: An end of the junction differs from the germline gene, which may be a read error. The J gene is TRBJ2-7, the V gene TRBV2; 9 nucleotides align to TRBD1. CDR1 is SNHLY and CDR2 is FYNNEI in the germline V gene. This CDR3 region has 13 residues. The CDR3 sequence: CAGHTGTGFSLPF. CDR3 sequence (DNA): TGTGCCGGCCATACCGGGACAGGGTTTTCTTTACCCTTC.

This clone turned up a few times. Distinct nucleotide sequences in the sample also encode this CDR3. CDR3 loop: CASSPTGNQPQHF. For the CDR3, the DNA is TGTGCCAGCAGCCCCACGGGCAATCAGCCCCAGCATTTT. The rearrangement uses TRBV7-9 and TRBJ1-5; D unresolved. The CDR3 consists of 13 residues. CDR1 and CDR2 (germline): SEHNR, FQNEAQ (reference sequence). V was trimmed by 5 bases and J by 2 bases, leaving 7 bases between them.

The CDR3 protein is CASSYSYNEQFF. The CDR3 DNA is TGTGCCAGCAGTTACTCCTACAATGAGCAGTTCTTC. The V call is TRBV6-5, the J call TRBJ2-1; D ambiguous. The CDR3 consists of 12 residues. V gave up 0 bases and J gave up 3 bases, with 0 bases separating them. Germline CDR1 reads MNHEY; CDR2 reads SVGAGI.

This chain links TRBV10-3 with TRBJ1-1; D gene unclear. The V end lost 3 bases, the J end lost 1 base, and 9 bases lay between the germline ends. The CDR3 spans 14 residues. The germline gives CDR1 ENHRY, CDR2 SYGVKD. CDR3 protein: CAISEGLENTEAFF. The CDR3 bases are TGTGCCATCAGTGAAGGACTTGAGAACACTGAAGCTTTCTTT.

The rearrangement uses TRBV7-9 and TRBJ2-5; no reliable D call. The CDR3 has 13 residues. With 7 bases removed from V and 5 bases from J, the gap between germline ends came to 14 bases. The germline V gene has CDR1 SEHNR and CDR2 FQNEAQ (reference sequence). CDR3 nucleotides: TGTGCCAGCACCGAAGGGTTAGGGGAGACCCAGTACTTC. It translates to CASTEGLGETQYF.

This clone was seen a few times. This chain links TRBV29-1 with TRBJ2-5; D remains ambiguous. CDR3 length equals 13 residues. CDR1 is SQVTM and CDR2 is ANQGSEA in the germline V gene. The germline V and J ends were trimmed by 3 bases and 5 bases, with 13 bases remaining between them. The CDR3 loop is CSVEAGKRETQYF. Here the CDR3 DNA reads TGCAGCGTTGAGGCCGGAAAGAGGGAGACCCAGTACTTC.